Described below is a single TCR beta chain sequence and its context. Its specificity is unknown. The study ran its PCR with 60 Vbeta and 13 Jbeta primers. Method: immunoSEQ multiplex PCR; TCRdb's copy keeps in-frame clones and lacks some. This table holds over 150,000 clones, approximately 84% found once. The data originate from a study of cytomegalovirus exposure and HLA in healthy donors. The germline V gene has CDR1 SGHTA and CDR2 FQGTGA. Trimming took 6 bases from V and 4 from J; bases not matched to a gene: 5. The CDR3 length is 13 residues. The study's findings and limits: Investigators reported 150 to 200 TCR beta chains as tied to cytomegalovirus. According to a later analysis, most TCR beta chains associated with CMV appeared HLA-restricted. As immune exposure information, only CMV serostatus was available. In an earlier analysis, about 87% or about 30%: the productive usage of most TCR beta V segments.

Sequenced: PBMCs. The chain recombines TRBV7-3 with TRBJ2-5, with 7 bases identical to TRBD2. The sequence came from a girl in the first two years of life in good health and CMV-seronegative. The CDR3 nucleotides are TGTGCCAGCAGTTTAGCGGGTAGAGAGACCCAGTACTTC. Encoded protein: CASSLAGRETQYF.